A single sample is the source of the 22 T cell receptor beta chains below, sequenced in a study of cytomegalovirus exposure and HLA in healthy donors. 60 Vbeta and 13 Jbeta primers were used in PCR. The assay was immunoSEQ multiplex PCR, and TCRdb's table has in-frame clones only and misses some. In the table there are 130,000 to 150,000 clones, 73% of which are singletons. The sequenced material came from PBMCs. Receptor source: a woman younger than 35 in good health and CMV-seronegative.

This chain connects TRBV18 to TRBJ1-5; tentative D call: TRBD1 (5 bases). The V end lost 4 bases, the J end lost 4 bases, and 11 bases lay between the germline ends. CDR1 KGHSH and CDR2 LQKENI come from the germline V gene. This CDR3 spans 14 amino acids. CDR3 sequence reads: CASSLGGRNQPQHF. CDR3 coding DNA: TGTGCCAGCTCACTGGGGGGGAGGAATCAGCCCCAGCATTTT.

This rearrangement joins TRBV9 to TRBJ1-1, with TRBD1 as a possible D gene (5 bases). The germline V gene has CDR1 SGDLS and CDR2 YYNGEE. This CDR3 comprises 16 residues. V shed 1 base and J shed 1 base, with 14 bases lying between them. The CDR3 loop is CASSVSGGDGNTEAFF. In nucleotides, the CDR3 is TGTGCCAGCAGCGTATCGGGAGGGGATGGGAACACTGAAGCTTTCTTT.

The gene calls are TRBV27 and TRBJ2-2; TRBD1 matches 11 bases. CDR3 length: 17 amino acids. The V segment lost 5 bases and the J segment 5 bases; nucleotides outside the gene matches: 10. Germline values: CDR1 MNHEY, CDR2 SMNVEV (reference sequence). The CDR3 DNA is TGTGCCAGCAGTCCGGGGGGACAGGGGGGGCGAACCGGGGAGCTGTTTTTT. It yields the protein CASSPGGQGGRTGELFF.

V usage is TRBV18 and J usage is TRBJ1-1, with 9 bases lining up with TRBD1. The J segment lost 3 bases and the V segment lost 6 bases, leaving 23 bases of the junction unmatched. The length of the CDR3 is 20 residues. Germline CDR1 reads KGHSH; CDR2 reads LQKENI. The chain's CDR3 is CASSPLKGHRGQVDYTEAFF. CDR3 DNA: TGTGCCAGCTCCCCTCTCAAAGGGCACAGGGGGCAGGTTGACTACACTGAAGCTTTCTTT.

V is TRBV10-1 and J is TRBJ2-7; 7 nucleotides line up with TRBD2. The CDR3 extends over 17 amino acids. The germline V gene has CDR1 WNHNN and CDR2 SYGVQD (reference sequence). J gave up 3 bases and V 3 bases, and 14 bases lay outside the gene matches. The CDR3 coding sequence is TGCGCCAGCAGTGACCGACCACTGAGCGGGAAATTCTACGAGCAGTACGTC. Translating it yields CASSDRPLSGKFYEQYV.

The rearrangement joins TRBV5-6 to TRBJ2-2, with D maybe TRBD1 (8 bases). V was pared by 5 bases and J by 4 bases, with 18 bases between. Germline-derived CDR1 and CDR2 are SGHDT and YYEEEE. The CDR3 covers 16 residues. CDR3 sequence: CASRPKRDRPTGELFF. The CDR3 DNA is TGTGCCAGCAGGCCAAAGCGGGACAGGCCCACCGGGGAGCTGTTTTTT.

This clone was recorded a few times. This CDR3 is CSAHRGLRGYTF. For the CDR3, the DNA is TGCAGCGCCCACAGGGGCTTAAGGGGCTACACCTTC. This chain joins TRBV29-1 and TRBJ1-2, with TRBD1 matching over 7 bases. Losses at the gene ends were 7 bases for V and 8 bases for J; bases not matched to a gene: 10. The CDR3 runs to 12 residues. Germline-derived CDR1 and CDR2 are SQVTM and ANQGSEA.

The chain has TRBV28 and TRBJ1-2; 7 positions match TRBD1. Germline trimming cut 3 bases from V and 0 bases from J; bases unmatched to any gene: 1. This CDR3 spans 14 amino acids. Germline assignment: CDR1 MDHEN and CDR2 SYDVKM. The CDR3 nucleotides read TGTGCCAGCAGTTTTGGGACAGCTAACTATGGCTACACCTTC. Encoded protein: CASSFGTANYGYTF.

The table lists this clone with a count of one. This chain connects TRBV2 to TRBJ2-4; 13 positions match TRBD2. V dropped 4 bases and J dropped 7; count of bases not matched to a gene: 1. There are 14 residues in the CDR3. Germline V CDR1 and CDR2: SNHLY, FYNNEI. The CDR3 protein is CASSVLAGGNIQYF. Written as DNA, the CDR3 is TGTGCCAGCAGTGTACTAGCGGGGGGGAACATTCAGTACTTC.

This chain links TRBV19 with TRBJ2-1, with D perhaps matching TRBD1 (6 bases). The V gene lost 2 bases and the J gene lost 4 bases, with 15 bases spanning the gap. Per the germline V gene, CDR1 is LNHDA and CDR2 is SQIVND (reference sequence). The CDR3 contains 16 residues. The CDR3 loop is CASSILAGTIYNEQFF. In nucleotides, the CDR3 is TGTGCCAGTAGTATATTAGCCGGGACAATATACAATGAGCAGTTCTTC.

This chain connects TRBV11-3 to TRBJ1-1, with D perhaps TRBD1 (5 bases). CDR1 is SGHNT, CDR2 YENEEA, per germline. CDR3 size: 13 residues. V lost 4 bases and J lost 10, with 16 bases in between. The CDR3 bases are TGTGCCAGCAGCTCAAACGCAGGGTTTTCAGCTTTCTTT. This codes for CASSSNAGFSAFF.

The CDR3 is CSVTLRPGRNYGYTF. For the CDR3, the DNA is TGCAGCGTTACCCTGAGACCAGGCCGAAACTATGGCTACACCTTC. This chain joins TRBV29-1 and TRBJ1-2; D is ambiguous. The CDR3 is 15 residues long. V lost 5 bases to trimming and J lost 2 bases, with 18 bases between them. Germline lookup yields CDR1 SQVTM and CDR2 ANQGSEA.

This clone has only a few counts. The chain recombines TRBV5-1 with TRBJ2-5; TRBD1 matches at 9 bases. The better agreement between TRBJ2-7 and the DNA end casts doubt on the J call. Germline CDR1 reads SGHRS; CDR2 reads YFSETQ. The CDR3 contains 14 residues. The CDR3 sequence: CASSLGTGAYEQYF. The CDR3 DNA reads TGCGCCAGCAGCTTGGGGACAGGGGCCTACGAGCAGTACTTC.

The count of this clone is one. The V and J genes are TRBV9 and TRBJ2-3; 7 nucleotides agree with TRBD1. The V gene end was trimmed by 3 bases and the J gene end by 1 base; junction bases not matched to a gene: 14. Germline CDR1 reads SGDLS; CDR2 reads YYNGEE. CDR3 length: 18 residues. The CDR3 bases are TGTGCCAGCAGCGGGGGGACCAAAACAGGGGCGGGCACAGATACGCAGTATTTT. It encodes CASSGGTKTGAGTDTQYF.

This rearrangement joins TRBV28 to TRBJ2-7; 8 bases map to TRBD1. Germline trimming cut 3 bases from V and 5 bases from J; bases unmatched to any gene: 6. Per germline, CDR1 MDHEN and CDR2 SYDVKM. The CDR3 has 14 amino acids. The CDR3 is CASSFAGGRHEQYV. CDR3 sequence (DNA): TGTGCCAGCAGTTTTGCAGGGGGCAGGCACGAGCAGTACGTC.

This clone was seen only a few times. This CDR3 is CASSRAVTEDGYTF. DNA of the CDR3: TGTGCCAGCTCACGGGCAGTTACTGAAGATGGCTACACCTTC. The rearrangement joins TRBV18 to TRBJ1-2; unclear D gene. The germline V gene encodes CDR1 KGHSH and CDR2 LQKENI. There are 14 residues in the CDR3. V shed 4 bases and J shed 6 bases, with 15 bases lying between them. The whole variable domain, filled in from reference TRBV18 and TRBJ1-2, reads NAGVMQNPRHLVRRRGQEARLRCSPMKGHSHVYWYRQLPEEGLKFMVYLQKENIIDESGMPKERFSAEFPKEGPSILRIQQVVRGDSAAYFCASSRAVTEDGYTFGSGTRLTVV.

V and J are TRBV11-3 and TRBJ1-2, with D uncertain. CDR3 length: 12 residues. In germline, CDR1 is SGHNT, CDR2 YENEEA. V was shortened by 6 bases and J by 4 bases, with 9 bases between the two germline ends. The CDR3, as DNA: TGTGCCAGCAGTAGGACTGGCTATGGCTACACCTTC. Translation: CASSRTGYGYTF.

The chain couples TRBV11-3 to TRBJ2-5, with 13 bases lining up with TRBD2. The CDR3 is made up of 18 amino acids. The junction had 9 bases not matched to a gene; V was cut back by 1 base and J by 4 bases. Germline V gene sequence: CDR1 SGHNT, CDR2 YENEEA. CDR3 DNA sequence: TGTGCCAGCAGCTTAGTAGCCGGACTAGCGGGAGTGGGAGAGACCCAGTACTTC. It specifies CASSLVAGLAGVGETQYF.

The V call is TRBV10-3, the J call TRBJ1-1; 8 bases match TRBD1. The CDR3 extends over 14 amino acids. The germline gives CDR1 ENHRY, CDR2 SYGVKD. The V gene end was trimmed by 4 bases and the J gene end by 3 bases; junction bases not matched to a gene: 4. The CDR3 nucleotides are TGTGCCATCAGTGGACAGGGGCGGGACACTGAAGCTTTCTTT. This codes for CAISGQGRDTEAFF.

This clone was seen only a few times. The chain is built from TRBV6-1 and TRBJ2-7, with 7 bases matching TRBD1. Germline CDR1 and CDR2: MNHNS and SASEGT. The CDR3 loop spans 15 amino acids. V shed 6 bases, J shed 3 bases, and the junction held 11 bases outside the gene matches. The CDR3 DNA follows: TGTGCCAGCAGCCCCGGGACAGCGAGGGACTACGAGCAGTACTTC. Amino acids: CASSPGTARDYEQYF.

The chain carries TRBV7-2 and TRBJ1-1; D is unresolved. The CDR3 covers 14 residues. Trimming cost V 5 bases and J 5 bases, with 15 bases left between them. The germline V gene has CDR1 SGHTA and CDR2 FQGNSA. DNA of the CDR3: TGTGCCAGCAGCCCATTGAGGGCGGGTACTGAAGCTTTCTTT. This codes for CASSPLRAGTEAFF.

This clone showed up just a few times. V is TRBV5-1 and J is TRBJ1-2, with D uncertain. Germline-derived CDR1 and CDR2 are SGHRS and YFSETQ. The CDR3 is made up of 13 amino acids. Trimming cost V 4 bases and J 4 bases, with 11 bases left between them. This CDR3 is CASSQDGSYGYTF. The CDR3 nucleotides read TGCGCCAGCAGCCAGGACGGGAGCTATGGCTACACCTTC.